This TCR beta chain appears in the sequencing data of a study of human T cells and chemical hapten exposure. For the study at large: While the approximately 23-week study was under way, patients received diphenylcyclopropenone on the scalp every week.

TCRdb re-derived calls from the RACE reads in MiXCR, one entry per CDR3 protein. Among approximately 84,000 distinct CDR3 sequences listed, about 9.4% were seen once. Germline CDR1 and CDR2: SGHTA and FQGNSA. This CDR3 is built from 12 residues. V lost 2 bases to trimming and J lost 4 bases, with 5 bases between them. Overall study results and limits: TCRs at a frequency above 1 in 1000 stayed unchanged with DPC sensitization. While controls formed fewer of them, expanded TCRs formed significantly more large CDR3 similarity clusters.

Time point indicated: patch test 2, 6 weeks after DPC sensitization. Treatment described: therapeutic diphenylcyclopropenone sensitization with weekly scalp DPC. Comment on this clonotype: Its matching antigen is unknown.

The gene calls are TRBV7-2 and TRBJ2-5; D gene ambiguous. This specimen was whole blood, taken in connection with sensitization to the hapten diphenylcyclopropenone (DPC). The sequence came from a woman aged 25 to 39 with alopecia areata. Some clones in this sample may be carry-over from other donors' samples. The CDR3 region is CASSLMAETQYF. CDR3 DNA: TGTGCCAGCAGCTTAATGGCAGAGACCCAGTACTTC.